The 23 T cell receptor beta chains below all came from one sample that was sequenced in a study of T-cell memory formation after mild COVID-19. In TCRdb, the 5' RACE reads were re-called with MiXCR into one record per CDR3 protein. The table records 550,000 to 700,000 distinct CDR3 sequences, 15% to 20% of them present only once. Sequencing input: PBMCs or a T cell subset sorted from them (not recorded which). These receptors all stem from an adult woman who had mild COVID-19 (a few samples of this study predate the infection). Cell type and time point are not known.

The table lists this clonotype with a few counts. This sequence joins TRBV6-5 and TRBJ2-3; TRBD1 matches at 12 bases. J gave up 4 bases and V 7 bases, and 6 bases lay outside the gene matches. This CDR3 is built from 15 residues. Looked up from germline, CDR1 is MNHEY and CDR2 is SVGAGI. CDR3 DNA: TGTGCCAGCACCGAGGGACAGGGGGCATCAGATACGCAGTATTTT. Protein: CASTEGQGASDTQYF.

The sample holds a few counts of this clonotype. The rearrangement uses TRBV30 and TRBJ1-4; the D gene is possibly TRBD1 (5 bases). The CDR3 consists of 12 residues. Germline V gene sequence: CDR1 GTSNPN, CDR2 SVGIG (reference sequence). V dropped 0 bases and J dropped 10 bases, with 9 bases sitting between them. Here the CDR3 reads CAWSVSGGKLFF. The CDR3 DNA follows: TGTGCCTGGAGTGTATCCGGGGGAAAACTGTTTTTT.

The chain joins TRBV2 to TRBJ1-1, with TRBD1 matching over 10 bases. Germline CDR1 reads SNHLY; CDR2 reads FYNNEI. Losses at the gene ends were 3 bases for V and 4 bases for J; bases not matched to a gene: 2. The CDR3 extends over 14 amino acids. In DNA form, the CDR3 reads TGTGCCAGCAGTGACCGGGACAGGGGCACTGAAGCTTTCTTT. Translated, it gives CASSDRDRGTEAFF.

This clonotype has only a few counts. Written as DNA, the CDR3 is TGTGCCAGCAGCTTAGCCGGGACAGGGGTTGGCCATGAGCAGTTCTTC. Its translation: CASSLAGTGVGHEQFF. The chain recombines TRBV7-2 with TRBJ2-1, with 10 bases matching TRBD1. The V and J ends lost 0 bases and 8 bases, in that order; junction bases with no gene match: 7. Germline V CDR1 and CDR2: SGHTA, FQGNSA. CDR3 length: 16 amino acids.

This chain uses TRBV5-1 with TRBJ1-6; unclear D gene. V was cut by 4 bases and J by 0 bases, with 14 bases left in between. Germline lookup yields CDR1 SGHRS and CDR2 YFSETQ. CDR3 size: 17 residues. Written as DNA, the CDR3 is TGCGCCAGCAGCAGATCCGGGCCAAGCTCCTATAATTCACCCCTCCACTTT. Amino acid sequence: CASSRSGPSSYNSPLHF.

The J gene is TRBJ2-7, the V gene TRBV4-3, with 13 bases lining up with TRBD2. Unmatched junction bases numbered 6, after V lost 0 bases and J lost 4 bases. The CDR3 totals 17 residues. Germline CDR1 reads LGHNA; CDR2 reads YSLEER. The CDR3 here is CASSQDLGTSGIYEQYF. The DNA for the CDR3 is TGCGCCAGCAGCCAAGATCTTGGGACTAGCGGGATATACGAGCAGTACTTC.

CDR3 sequence reads: CASSEGGKVLTF. DNA for the CDR3: TGTGCCAGCAGTGAGGGGGGAAAAGTCCTGACTTTC. The chain is built from TRBV2 and TRBJ2-6; D may be TRBD2 (6 bases). The length of the CDR3 is 12 residues. V lost 3 bases, J lost 13 bases, and 10 bases lay in between. Per the germline V gene, CDR1 is SNHLY and CDR2 is FYNNEI.

This clonotype was observed many times. The V gene is TRBV7-9, the J gene TRBJ1-5; 9 bases are a match to TRBD1. Germline V lookup: CDR1 SEHNR, CDR2 FQNEAQ (reference sequence). The junction had 5 bases not matched to a gene; V was cut back by 2 bases and J by 6 bases. This CDR3 comprises 15 residues. In DNA, the CDR3 is TGTGCCAGCAGCTTAAGTACAGGGGGCCTTCAGCCCCAGCATTTT. Translated: CASSLSTGGLQPQHF. The complete variable domain, with remaining parts taken from reference TRBV7-9 and TRBJ1-5, reads DTGVSQNPRHKITKRGQNVTFRCDPISEHNRLYWYRQTLGQGPEFLTYFQNEAQLEKSRLLSDRFSAERPKGSFSTLEIQRTEQGDSAMYLCASSLSTGGLQPQHFGDGTRLSIL.

The chain is built from TRBV27 and TRBJ1-1; no firm D call. Germline values: CDR1 MNHEY, CDR2 SMNVEV (reference sequence). CDR3 length equals 13 residues. Between the trimmed V and J ends, which lost 5 bases and 0 bases, there was a span of 7 bases. CDR3 in DNA: TGTGCCAGCAGTCTTACTATGAACACTGAAGCTTTCTTT. Protein product: CASSLTMNTEAFF.

The chain recombines TRBV4-2 with TRBJ1-6; 9 nucleotides line up with TRBD1. There are 16 residues in the CDR3. Germline CDR1 and CDR2: LGHNA and YNFKEQ. V lost 0 bases, J lost 10 bases, and 7 bases stayed unmatched. This CDR3 is CASSQDGTGIFSPLHF. The CDR3 DNA follows: TGTGCCAGCAGCCAAGACGGGACAGGGATATTCTCACCCCTCCACTTT.

This clonotype appeared a few times. The rearrangement links TRBV5-1 to TRBJ2-7, with D uncertain. Germline CDR1 reads SGHRS; CDR2 reads YFSETQ. Trimming removed 0 bases from V and 6 bases from J, with 13 bases in between. The CDR3 contains 14 residues. In DNA, the CDR3 is TGCGCCAGCAGCTTGGCCCGACGTGAGCTCGAGCAGTACTTC. It encodes CASSLARRELEQYF.

This rearrangement joins TRBV7-2 to TRBJ2-1; TRBD1 agrees at 9 bases. V shed 5 bases and J 5 bases; nucleotides not matched to a gene: 4. The CDR3 has 14 residues. Germline lookup yields CDR1 SGHTA and CDR2 FQGNSA. The CDR3 nucleotides are TGTGCCAGCAGCCCTACAGGGGGCCACAATGAGCAGTTCTTC. As protein: CASSPTGGHNEQFF.

This clonotype came up a few times. The chain combines TRBV20-1 with TRBJ2-1, with TRBD2 matching over 9 bases. The CDR3 covers 14 residues. Per the germline V gene, CDR1 is DFQATT and CDR2 is SNEGSKA (reference sequence). V shed 3 bases and J 0 bases; nucleotides not matched to a gene: 0. CDR3 DNA: TGCAGTGCTAGTAGCGGGAGCTCCTACAATGAGCAGTTCTTC. It is translated as CSASSGSSYNEQFF.

This chain uses TRBV5-6 with TRBJ2-3, with 8 nucleotides matching TRBD2. Losses at the gene ends were 2 bases for V and 2 bases for J; bases not matched to a gene: 7. The length of the CDR3 is 16 residues. CDR1 is SGHDT and CDR2 is YYEEEE in the germline V gene. The chain's CDR3 is CASSLGTSPHTDTQYF. DNA for the CDR3: TGTGCCAGCAGCTTAGGGACTAGTCCCCACACAGATACGCAGTATTTT.

The chain carries TRBV3-1 and TRBJ1-4; D is unresolved. V lost 0 bases and J 8 bases, leaving 13 bases between the germline ends. The CDR3 spans 15 residues. The germline V gene has CDR1 LGHDT and CDR2 YNNKEL (reference sequence). The CDR3: CASSQDLARREKLFF. The CDR3 bases are TGTGCCAGCAGCCAAGATTTGGCCCGGCGGGAAAAACTGTTTTTT.

The table lists this clonotype with a few counts. The CDR3 bases are TGTGCCAGCAGTTACTACTTCAGGGGCTCTGGGGCCAACGTCCTGACTTTC. Protein sequence: CASSYYFRGSGANVLTF. The J gene is TRBJ2-6, the V gene TRBV6-5; D might be TRBD1 (6 bases). This CDR3 is built from 17 residues. Trimming took off 1 base at V and 0 bases at J, with 10 bases between the two ends. The germline CDR1 and CDR2 sequences are MNHEY and SVGAGI.

This clonotype was observed a few times. The CDR3 DNA reads as TGTGCCAGCAGCCAAGGTCGAAACATTCAGTACTTC. It translates to CASSQGRNIQYF. This chain connects TRBV3-1 to TRBJ2-4; no definite D call. The CDR3 covers 12 residues. V lost 1 base and J 6 bases, leaving 4 bases between the germline ends. The V gene's germline CDR1 is LGHDT and CDR2 YNNKEL (reference sequence). The full variable domain, in which reference TRBV3-1 and TRBJ2-4 provide the parts outside the CDR3, is DTAVSQTPKYLVTQMGNDKSIKCEQNLGHDTMYWYKQDSKKFLKIMFSYNNKELIINETVPNRFSPKSPDKAHLNLHINSLELGDSAVYFCASSQGRNIQYFGAGTRLSVL.

This clonotype has just a few counts. V usage is TRBV20-1 and J usage is TRBJ2-5; D tentatively fits TRBD1 or TRBD2 (5 bases each). V lost 5 bases and J lost 4, with 14 bases in between. This CDR3 has 13 amino acids. Germline V lookup: CDR1 DFQATT, CDR2 SNEGSKA (reference sequence). CDR3 region: CSAGQGRRETQYF. In DNA, the CDR3 is TGCAGTGCTGGGCAGGGACGGCGAGAGACCCAGTACTTC.

This clonotype appeared a few times. J is TRBJ2-5 and V is TRBV6-2 or TRBV6-3; 7 bases match TRBD2. V shed 4 bases, J shed 4 bases, and the junction held 6 bases outside the gene matches. The CDR3 length is 14 residues. From germline, CDR1 is MNHEY and CDR2 SVGEGT. CDR3 in DNA: TGTGCCAGCAGTTTGGTCGAGCGGGGAGAGACCCAGTACTTC. Its protein product is CASSLVERGETQYF.

The chain carries TRBV3-1 and TRBJ2-1; D not resolved. The CDR3 has 14 residues. Deletions cut 0 bases from V and 6 bases from J, with 9 bases between. CDR1 and CDR2 (germline): LGHDT, YNNKEL (reference sequence). The CDR3 protein is CASSQDWSSNEQFF. The DNA for the CDR3 is TGTGCCAGCAGCCAAGATTGGTCATCCAATGAGCAGTTCTTC.

This sequence joins TRBV5-6 and TRBJ1-5; D remains unclear. The V gene's germline CDR1 is SGHDT and CDR2 YYEEEE. Trimming left V 2 bases short and J 5 bases short, with 8 bases between. CDR3 length equals 13 residues. Here the CDR3 DNA reads TGTGCCAGCAGCTTAAGGGTGGATCAGCCCCAGCATTTT. Protein product: CASSLRVDQPQHF.

This clonotype was detected a few times. The chain is built from TRBV7-8 and TRBJ2-1; the match to TRBD2 covers 13 bases. V lost 5 bases, J lost 5 bases, and 6 bases stayed unmatched. CDR1 and CDR2 (germline): SGHVS, FQNEAQ. This CDR3 region has 16 residues. The CDR3 DNA is TGTGCCAGCAGCCACCTACTAGCGGGGGGGAACAATGAGCAGTTCTTC. Translating gives CASSHLLAGGNNEQFF.

The chain couples TRBV13 to TRBJ2-7; D assignment may be TRBD1 or TRBD2 (6 bases each). Germline assignment: CDR1 PRHDT and CDR2 FYEKMQ (reference sequence). This CDR3 region has 14 residues. The V and J ends lost 5 bases and 7 bases respectively, with 18 bases between them. CDR3 sequence (DNA): TGTGCCAGCAGCCGTAGGGGGGCCTATGAAGAGCAGTACTTC. Translating it yields CASSRRGAYEEQYF.